This entry lists 31 T cell receptor beta chains sequenced from one sample in a study of T cell repertoires in cytomegalovirus infection. TCRdb reprocessed the reads with MiXCR, giving one entry per CDR3 protein. This sample yields approximately 320,000 distinct CDR3 sequences, of which over 7.5% are seen a single time; 3.5% to 4.5% belongs to the top ten. Sequencing was done on a sample of PBMCs. These receptors all come from a human donor in good health (CMV status not recorded). Some clones in this sample may be carry-over from other donors' samples.

This clonotype was recorded many times. V and J are TRBV6-2 or TRBV6-3 and TRBJ2-5; D is uncertain. The CDR3 runs 16 residues. Trimming took 5 bases from V and 3 from J, leaving 19 bases between them. Germline loops: CDR1 MNHEY, CDR2 SVGEGT. The CDR3 DNA is TGTGCCAGCAGTCCACTTCAACGGCTGCGGAAAGAGACCCAGTACTTC. It encodes CASSPLQRLRKETQYF.

This chain connects TRBV7-2 to TRBJ2-3; a weak D match, TRBD2 (6 bases). Germline V gene sequence: CDR1 SGHTA, CDR2 FQGNSA. The V gene lost 4 bases and the J gene lost 0 bases, with 14 bases spanning the gap. The CDR3 loop spans 16 amino acids. CDR3 residues: CASSSRTTKSTDTQYF. DNA for the CDR3: TGTGCCAGCAGCTCAAGGACTACCAAGAGCACAGATACGCAGTATTTT. Based on the CDR3 plus reference TRBV7-2 and TRBJ2-3, the full variable domain is GAGVSQSPSNKVTEKGKDVELRCDPISGHTALYWYRQSLGQGLEFLIYFQGNSAPDKSGLPSDRFSAERTGGSVSTLTIQRTQQEDSAVYLCASSSRTTKSTDTQYFGPGTRLTVL.

Concerning this clonotype: A clone one base away is much larger, so this may be a read error. This chain joins TRBV7-6 and TRBJ2-7, with D perhaps matching TRBD2 (6 bases). Germline CDR1 SGHVS, CDR2 FNYEAQ. This CDR3 region has 13 residues. V lost 5 bases and J 8 bases, leaving 16 bases between the germline ends. CDR3 DNA: TGTGCCAGCAGCCCCGAGGAGGGAGACAAGCAGTACTTC. Residues: CASSPEEGDKQYF. The complete variable domain, with remaining parts taken from reference TRBV7-6 and TRBJ2-7, reads GAGVSQSPRYKVTKRGQDVALRCDPISGHVSLYWYRQALGQGPEFLTYFNYEAQQDKSGLPNDRFSAERPEGSISTLTIQRTEQRDSAMYRCASSPEEGDKQYFGPGTRLTVT.

This clonotype showed up just a few times. The genes are TRBV7-9 and TRBJ2-7; D is ambiguous. The V end lost 1 base, the J end lost 1 base, and 11 bases lay between the germline ends. The V gene's germline CDR1 is SEHNR and CDR2 FQNEAQ (reference sequence). CDR3 length: 15 amino acids. The CDR3 DNA reads TGTGCCAGCAGCTTAGGGGCAGGTCCTTCCTACGAGCAGTACTTC. Translated: CASSLGAGPSYEQYF. Filled out from reference TRBV7-9 and TRBJ2-7, the complete variable domain reads DTGVSQNPRHKITKRGQNVTFRCDPISEHNRLYWYRQTLGQGPEFLTYFQNEAQLEKSRLLSDRFSAERPKGSFSTLEIQRTEQGDSAMYLCASSLGAGPSYEQYFGPGTRLTVT.

Note on this clonotype: This may be a read error, as it is one base from a much larger clone. CDR3 nucleotide sequence: TGTGCCAGCAGCCAACCCTTCCGGGGATCCAATCAGCCCCAGCATTTT. Protein: CASSQPFRGSNQPQHF. This sequence joins TRBV4-1 and TRBJ1-5, with D unclear. There are 16 residues in the CDR3. Germline V gene sequence: CDR1 MGHRA, CDR2 YSYEKL.

The chain links TRBV7-2 to TRBJ1-1; D not resolved. Germline CDR1 reads SGHTA; CDR2 reads FQGNSA. Trimming took 3 bases from V and 4 from J, leaving 6 bases between them. This CDR3 region has 12 residues. The CDR3 protein is CASSLRTTEAFF. Here the CDR3 DNA reads TGTGCCAGCAGCTTGCGGACCACTGAAGCTTTCTTT.

This sequence joins TRBV2 and TRBJ2-1; TRBD2 might be the D (6 bases). This CDR3 is built from 14 residues. Trimming left V 6 bases short and J 6 bases short, with 15 bases between. Germline V CDR1 and CDR2: SNHLY, FYNNEI. CDR3 region: CASRRVTGANEQFF. The CDR3, as DNA: TGTGCCAGCAGACGCGTAACGGGAGCCAATGAGCAGTTCTTC.

This clonotype was found a few times. The DNA for the CDR3 is TGTGCCAGCAGCCGGCGAAGGGGGACAGGGCAAACCGGGGAGCTGTTTTTT. Its translation: CASSRRRGTGQTGELFF. The V gene is TRBV12-3 or TRBV12-4, the J gene TRBJ2-2, with TRBD1 matching over 9 bases. The CDR3 is 17 residues long. Trimming took 6 bases from V and 5 from J; bases not matched to a gene: 13.

The table lists this clonotype with many counts. The chain is built from TRBV20-1 and TRBJ2-2; the match to TRBD1 covers 7 bases. V lost 5 bases to trimming and J lost 5 bases; unmatched junction nucleotides: 11. CDR3 length: 15 residues. The germline CDR1 and CDR2 sequences are DFQATT and SNEGSKA (reference sequence). The CDR3 region has the DNA TGCAGTGCTGCGAACGGACAGGCACGAACCGGGGAGCTGTTTTTT. As protein: CSAANGQARTGELFF.

This clonotype showed up just a few times. The chain recombines TRBV20-1 with TRBJ2-1; the match to TRBD1 covers 7 bases. The CDR3 is 14 residues long. The junction had 9 bases not matched to a gene; V was cut back by 2 bases and J by 8 bases. The germline gives CDR1 DFQATT, CDR2 SNEGSKA (reference sequence). CDR3 loop: CSARSRQGLDEQFF. The CDR3 nucleotides read TGCAGTGCTAGATCAAGACAGGGCCTTGATGAGCAGTTCTTC.

This clonotype has more than one count but fewer than ten. This chain links TRBV7-2 with TRBJ2-1; D is unclear. The CDR3 is 15 amino acids. Per germline, CDR1 SGHTA and CDR2 FQGNSA. Trimming shortened V by 4 bases and J by 8 bases, and 18 bases separated the two germline ends. Here the CDR3 DNA reads TGTGCCAGCAGCTCCAGCAACATGATTGGGGATGAGCAGTTCTTC. It yields the protein CASSSSNMIGDEQFF.

The CDR3 reads CASSLESEDNSPLHF. CDR3 nucleotide sequence: TGCGCCAGCAGCTTGGAGTCGGAAGATAATTCACCCCTCCACTTT. The chain has TRBV5-1 and TRBJ1-6; D is undetermined. V gave up 0 bases and J gave up 5 bases, with 9 bases separating them. The V gene's germline CDR1 is SGHRS and CDR2 YFSETQ. The CDR3 has 15 residues.

In its sample, this clonotype was seen a few times. The chain uses TRBV5-1 and TRBJ2-7; 10 bases are a match to TRBD1. This CDR3 contains 14 residues. The ends lost 5 bases at V and 3 bases at J; junction bases unmatched: 5. CDR1 and CDR2 from the germline V gene are SGHRS and YFSETQ. Here the CDR3 DNA reads TGCGCCAGCAGTAAGGACAGGGGGTTCTACGAGCAGTACTTC. Amino acids: CASSKDRGFYEQYF.

The V call is TRBV20-1, the J call TRBJ2-3; 16 positions match TRBD2. Germline values: CDR1 DFQATT, CDR2 SNEGSKA (reference sequence). This CDR3 spans 15 amino acids. J gave up 4 bases and V 6 bases, and 4 bases lay outside the gene matches. The CDR3: CSAPGLAGGADTQYF. The CDR3 coding sequence is TGCAGTGCACCGGGACTAGCGGGGGGGGCAGATACGCAGTATTTT.

This clonotype occurred many times. The chain carries TRBV7-2 and TRBJ1-5; D remains unclear. CDR3 length: 16 residues. Germline-derived CDR1 and CDR2 are SGHTA and FQGNSA. With 1 base removed from V and 0 bases from J, the gap between germline ends came to 10 bases. As DNA, the CDR3 is TGTGCCAGCAGCTTAGGGGGATCGGGTAGCAATCAGCCCCAGCATTTT. Translating gives CASSLGGSGSNQPQHF.

This clonotype was seen at least ten times. The genes are TRBV18 and TRBJ2-3; possible D gene TRBD1, 5 bases. CDR1 is KGHSH, CDR2 LQKENI, per germline. The CDR3 runs 15 residues. V lost 3 bases to trimming and J lost 5 bases, with 15 bases between them. This CDR3 is CASSPVAGFGDTQYF. CDR3 DNA sequence: TGTGCCAGCTCACCGGTGGCAGGGTTTGGAGATACGCAGTATTTT.

The V gene is TRBV10-3, the J gene TRBJ2-3, with TRBD2 matching 8 bases. The V and J ends lost 3 bases and 6 bases, in that order; junction bases with no gene match: 2. Germline V gives CDR1 ENHRY, CDR2 SYGVKD. The length of the CDR3 is 13 residues. CDR3 bases: TGTGCCATCAGTGACGGGGGGGCCGATACGCAGTATTTT. It codes for CAISDGGADTQYF.

The chain uses TRBV12-3 or TRBV12-4 and TRBJ2-1; 8 bases fit TRBD2. The CDR3 extends over 14 amino acids. In DNA form, the CDR3 reads TGTGCTACTACCCGGAGCGGGGGTTACAATGAGCAGTTCTTC. This codes for CATTRSGGYNEQFF.

This clonotype was found a few times. This rearrangement joins TRBV7-6 to TRBJ2-2; 7 bases line up with TRBD1. The J segment lost 0 bases and the V segment lost 3 bases, leaving 7 bases of the junction unmatched. Germline-derived CDR1 and CDR2 are SGHVS and FNYEAQ. This CDR3 contains 17 residues. The DNA of the CDR3 is TGTGCCAGCAGCTTTGCTACAGGGGCCCCGAACACCGGGGAGCTGTTTTTT. Protein sequence: CASSFATGAPNTGELFF. The variable domain in full, with the rest retrieved from reference TRBV7-6 and TRBJ2-2, is GAGVSQSPRYKVTKRGQDVALRCDPISGHVSLYWYRQALGQGPEFLTYFNYEAQQDKSGLPNDRFSAERPEGSISTLTIQRTEQRDSAMYRCASSFATGAPNTGELFFGEGSRLTVL.

This clonotype was picked up a small number of times. The chain is built from TRBV7-2 and TRBJ1-5; 11 bases match TRBD1. This CDR3 is 16 amino acids long. J was trimmed by 4 bases and V by 4 bases; bases with no gene match: 6. Germline V CDR1 and CDR2: SGHTA, FQGNSA. The CDR3 coding sequence is TGTGCCAGCAGCTATGCCGGGACAGGGGGTAATCAGCCCCAGCATTTT. Translating gives CASSYAGTGGNQPQHF.

The V gene is TRBV5-5, the J gene TRBJ2-5; tentative D call: TRBD1 (6 bases). CDR1 is SGHKS, CDR2 YYEKEE, per germline (reference sequence). The CDR3 totals 14 residues. Trimming pared 0 bases from V and 3 bases from J, leaving 9 bases between. The CDR3 nucleotides read TGTGCCAGCAGCTTGGGCCACAGGGAAGAGACCCAGTACTTC. This translates into CASSLGHREETQYF.

This clonotype came up a few times. The CDR3 sequence: CSARVVPGGETQYF. The CDR3 DNA is TGCAGTGCTAGAGTCGTCCCGGGAGGGGAGACCCAGTACTTC. V gene TRBV20-1 combines with J gene TRBJ2-5, with TRBD2 matching 8 bases. The J segment lost 5 bases and the V segment lost 1 base, leaving 6 bases of the junction unmatched. This CDR3 contains 14 residues. Germline V gives CDR1 DFQATT, CDR2 SNEGSKA (reference sequence).

The chain carries TRBV27 and TRBJ1-5; no clear D gene. From germline, CDR1 is MNHEY and CDR2 SMNVEV (reference sequence). The CDR3 is made up of 12 amino acids. The V end was cut by 9 bases, the J end by 2 bases, with 8 bases between. The CDR3 protein is CASKERNQPQHF. Written as DNA, the CDR3 is TGTGCCAGTAAGGAGCGCAATCAGCCCCAGCATTTT.

This clonotype was observed at least ten times. The V call is TRBV7-3, the J call TRBJ1-1; TRBD1 might be the D (6 bases). Trimming removed 3 bases from V and 3 bases from J, with 11 bases in between. This CDR3 spans 14 amino acids. The germline CDR1 and CDR2 sequences are SGHTA and FQGTGA. The CDR3 nucleotides read TGTGCCAGCAGCTTCACAGAGGGGGACACTGAAGCTTTCTTT. This codes for CASSFTEGDTEAFF. Full variable domain (rest looked up from reference TRBV7-3 and TRBJ1-1): GAGVSQTPSNKVTEKGKYVELRCDPISGHTALYWYRQSLGQGPEFLIYFQGTGAADDSGLPNDRFFAVRPEGSVSTLKIQRTERGDSAVYLCASSFTEGDTEAFFGQGTRLTVV.

This clonotype was detected a few times. V is TRBV9 and J is TRBJ2-6; D could derive from TRBD1 or TRBD2 (5 bases each). The germline V gene has CDR1 SGDLS and CDR2 YYNGEE. Trimming left V 0 bases short and J 2 bases short, with 9 bases between. The CDR3 contains 16 residues. The CDR3 nucleotides read TGTGCCAGCAGCGTAGATGGGGGTGCTGGGGCCAACGTCCTGACTTTC. This translates into CASSVDGGAGANVLTF.

This clonotype was seen repeatedly, ten times or more. This chain connects TRBV28 to TRBJ2-1, with 14 bases that match TRBD2. V was clipped by 11 bases and J by 4 bases; unmatched bases: 4. This CDR3 has 14 residues. Germline-derived CDR1 and CDR2 are MDHEN and SYDVKM. The CDR3 sequence: CASWTSGRYNEQFF. CDR3 coding DNA: TGTGCCTCCTGGACTAGCGGGAGGTACAATGAGCAGTTCTTC. The full variable domain, rest sourced from reference TRBV28 and TRBJ2-1, is DVKVTQSSRYLVKRTGEKVFLECVQDMDHENMFWYRQDPGLGLRLIYFSYDVKMKEKGDIPEGYSVSREKKERFSLILESASTNQTSMYLCASWTSGRYNEQFFGPGTRLTVL.

This clonotype was observed a few times. V usage is TRBV6-1 and J usage is TRBJ2-7; weak D call: TRBD2 (7 bases). The V gene lost 7 bases and the J gene lost 6 bases, with 31 bases spanning the gap. Germline loops: CDR1 MNHNS, CDR2 SASEGT. The CDR3 extends over 18 amino acids. CDR3 region: CASTPGGGVQREVSEQYF. CDR3 nucleotide sequence: TGTGCCAGCACCCCTGGGGGGGGCGTCCAACGGGAGGTTTCCGAGCAGTACTTC.

This sequence joins TRBV7-2 and TRBJ1-2; 7 bases are shared with TRBD1. V was clipped by 5 bases and J by 8 bases; unmatched bases: 8. Germline loops: CDR1 SGHTA, CDR2 FQGNSA. The CDR3 is made up of 13 amino acids. The CDR3 region is CASSTGQTWGYTF. The CDR3 DNA reads as TGTGCCAGCAGCACGGGACAGACCTGGGGCTACACCTTC.

The chain employs TRBV12-3 or TRBV12-4 and TRBJ1-2; 7 bases fit TRBD1. The V gene end was trimmed by 3 bases and the J gene end by 3 bases; junction bases not matched to a gene: 7. CDR3 length: 15 amino acids. Here the CDR3 reads CASSLGQISDYGYTF. Written as DNA, the CDR3 is TGTGCCAGCAGTTTGGGACAGATCTCCGACTATGGCTACACCTTC.

The V call is TRBV7-2, the J call TRBJ2-5; possible D gene TRBD1, 5 bases. The ends were cut back, 6 bases at V and 1 base at J, with 15 bases in the middle. Germline lookup yields CDR1 SGHTA and CDR2 FQGNSA. The CDR3 covers 15 residues. CDR3 DNA sequence: TGTGCCAGCAGGACAGCGAAAGGCTCCCAAGAGACCCAGTACTTC. It specifies CASRTAKGSQETQYF.

Points on this clonotype: A much larger clone differs from this one at a single base, so this may be a read error. This sequence joins TRBV7-6 and TRBJ2-3, with D possibly matching TRBD2 (5 bases). The CDR3 has 15 residues. Looked up from germline, CDR1 is SGHVS and CDR2 is FNYEAQ. CDR3 bases: TGTGCCAGCAGCCCCGGACTGTTTAGCACAGATTCGCAGTATTTT. Residues: CASSPGLFSTDSQYF. Full variable domain (missing parts from reference TRBV7-6 and TRBJ2-3): GAGVSQSPRYKVTKRGQDVALRCDPISGHVSLYWYRQALGQGPEFLTYFNYEAQQDKSGLPNDRFSAERPEGSISTLTIQRTEQRDSAMYRCASSPGLFSTDSQYFGPGTRLTVL.